Sequencing of this T cell receptor (beta chain) was carried out in a study of shared clonotypes between healthy human individuals. Study as a whole: The composition of the donors was a couple of women and three men aged 18 to 49.

Germline assignment: CDR1 MNHEY and CDR2 SVGAGI. The length of the CDR3 is 14 residues. V was cut by 8 bases and J by 0 bases, with 8 bases left in between. Measured with immunoSEQ multiplex PCR; TCRdb has only the in-frame clones, and not every one. Of a few hundred thousand clones in the sample, around 97% were seen once. Sequencing was performed on naive CD4+ T cells sorted from blood. The subset here: CD45RA+ positively selected. The rearrangement uses TRBV6-5 and TRBJ1-6; D call uncertain. The origin of this receptor is a woman under 40 in good health. The CDR3 region is CASQPSSYNSPLHF. The CDR3 nucleotides are TGTGCCAGCCAACCGAGCTCCTATAATTCACCCCTCCACTTT.